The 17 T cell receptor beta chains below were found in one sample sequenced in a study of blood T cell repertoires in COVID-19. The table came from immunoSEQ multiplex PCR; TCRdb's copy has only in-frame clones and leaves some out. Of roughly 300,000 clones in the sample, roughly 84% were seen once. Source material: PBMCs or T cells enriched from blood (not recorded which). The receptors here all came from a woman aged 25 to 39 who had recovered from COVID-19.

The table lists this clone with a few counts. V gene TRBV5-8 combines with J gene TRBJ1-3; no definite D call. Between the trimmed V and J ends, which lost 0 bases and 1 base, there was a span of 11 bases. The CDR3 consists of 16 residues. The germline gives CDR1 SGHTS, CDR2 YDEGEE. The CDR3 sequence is CASSLASRSSGNTIYF. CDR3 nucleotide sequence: TGTGCCAGCAGCTTGGCATCTAGAAGTTCTGGAAACACCATATATTTT.

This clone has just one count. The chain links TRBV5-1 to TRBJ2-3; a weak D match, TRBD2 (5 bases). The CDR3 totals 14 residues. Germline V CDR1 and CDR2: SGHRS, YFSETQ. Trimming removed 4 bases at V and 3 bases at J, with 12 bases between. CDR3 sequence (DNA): TGCGCCAGCAGCGTCGATCTAGCAACAGATACGCAGTATTTT. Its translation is CASSVDLATDTQYF.

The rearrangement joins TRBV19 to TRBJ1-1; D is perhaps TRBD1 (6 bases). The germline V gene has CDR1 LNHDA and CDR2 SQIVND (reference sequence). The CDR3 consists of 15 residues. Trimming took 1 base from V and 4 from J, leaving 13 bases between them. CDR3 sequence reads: CASSIVQGPSTEAFF. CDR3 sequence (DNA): TGTGCCAGTAGTATAGTTCAGGGGCCTAGCACTGAAGCTTTCTTT.

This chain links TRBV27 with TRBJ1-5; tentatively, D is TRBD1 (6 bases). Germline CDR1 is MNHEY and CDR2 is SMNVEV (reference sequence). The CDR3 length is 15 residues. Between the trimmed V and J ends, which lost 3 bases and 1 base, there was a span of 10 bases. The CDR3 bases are TGTGCCAGCAGTTTCGTACAGGGAAGCAATCAGCCCCAGCATTTT. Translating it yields CASSFVQGSNQPQHF.

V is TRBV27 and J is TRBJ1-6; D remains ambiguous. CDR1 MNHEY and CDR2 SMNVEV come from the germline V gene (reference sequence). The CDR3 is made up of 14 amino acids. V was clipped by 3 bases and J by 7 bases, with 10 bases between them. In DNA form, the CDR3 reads TGTGCCAGCAGTTTCTTGAGGGAGAATTCACCCCTCCACTTT. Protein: CASSFLRENSPLHF.

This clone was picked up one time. DNA for the CDR3: TGTGCCAGCAGTTATATCACTCCTAACTATGGCTACACCTTC. As protein: CASSYITPNYGYTF. The V gene is TRBV6-2 or TRBV6-3, the J gene TRBJ1-2; D ambiguous. V was shortened by 3 bases and J by 0 bases, with 8 bases between the two germline ends. The germline CDR1 and CDR2 sequences are MNHEY and SVGEGT. The CDR3 is 14 residues long.

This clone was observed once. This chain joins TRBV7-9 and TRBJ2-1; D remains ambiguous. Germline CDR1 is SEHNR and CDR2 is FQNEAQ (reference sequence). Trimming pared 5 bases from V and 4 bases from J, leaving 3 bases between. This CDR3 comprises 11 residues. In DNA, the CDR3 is TGTGCCAGCAGCGTATACAATGAGCAGTTCTTC. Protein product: CASSVYNEQFF.

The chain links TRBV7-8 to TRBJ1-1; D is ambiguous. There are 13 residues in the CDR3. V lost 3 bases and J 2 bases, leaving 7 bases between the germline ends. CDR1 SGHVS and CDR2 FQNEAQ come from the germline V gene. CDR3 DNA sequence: TGTGCCAGCAGCTTGGGCCGTAACACTGAAGCTTTCTTT. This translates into CASSLGRNTEAFF.

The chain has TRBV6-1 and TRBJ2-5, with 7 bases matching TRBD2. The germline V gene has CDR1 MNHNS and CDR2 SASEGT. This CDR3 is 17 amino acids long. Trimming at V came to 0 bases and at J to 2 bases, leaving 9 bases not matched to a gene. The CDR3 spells CASSEAGVGTIQETQYF. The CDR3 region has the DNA TGTGCCAGCAGTGAAGCGGGGGTCGGGACTATACAAGAGACCCAGTACTTC.

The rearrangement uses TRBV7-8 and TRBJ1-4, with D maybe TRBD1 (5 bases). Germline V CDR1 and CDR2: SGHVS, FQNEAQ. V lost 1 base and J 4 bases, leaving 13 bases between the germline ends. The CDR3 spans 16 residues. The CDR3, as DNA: TGTGCCAGCAGCTTAGAATACGACAGAGTTAATGAAAAACTGTTTTTT. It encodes CASSLEYDRVNEKLFF. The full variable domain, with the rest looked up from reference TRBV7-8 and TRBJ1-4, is GAGVSQSPRYKVAKRGQDVALRCDPISGHVSLFWYQQALGQGPEFLTYFQNEAQLDKSGLPSDRFFAERPEGSVSTLKIQRTQQEDSAVYLCASSLEYDRVNEKLFFGSGTQLSVL.

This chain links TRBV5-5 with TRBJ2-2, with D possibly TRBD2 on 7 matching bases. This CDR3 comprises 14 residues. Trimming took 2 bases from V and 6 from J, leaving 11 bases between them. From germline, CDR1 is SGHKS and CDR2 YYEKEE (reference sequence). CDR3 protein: CASSFAGGPGELFF. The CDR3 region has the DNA TGTGCCAGCAGCTTCGCCGGGGGGCCCGGGGAGCTGTTTTTT.

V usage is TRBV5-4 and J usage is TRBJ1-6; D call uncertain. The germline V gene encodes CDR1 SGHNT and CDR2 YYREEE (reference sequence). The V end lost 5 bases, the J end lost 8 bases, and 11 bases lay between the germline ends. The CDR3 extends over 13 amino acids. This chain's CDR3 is CASSRFQDSPLHF. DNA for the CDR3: TGTGCCAGCAGTCGTTTCCAGGATTCACCCCTCCACTTT.

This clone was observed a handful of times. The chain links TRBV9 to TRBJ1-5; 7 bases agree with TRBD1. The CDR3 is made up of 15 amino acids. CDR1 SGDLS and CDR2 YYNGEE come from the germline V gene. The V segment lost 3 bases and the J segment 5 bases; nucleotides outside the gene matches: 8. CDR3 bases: TGTGCCAGCAGCGCTACAGGGGCGCCCGATCAGCCCCAGCATTTT. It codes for CASSATGAPDQPQHF.

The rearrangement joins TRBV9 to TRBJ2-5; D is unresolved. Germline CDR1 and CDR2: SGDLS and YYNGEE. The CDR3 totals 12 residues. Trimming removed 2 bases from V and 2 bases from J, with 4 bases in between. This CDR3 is CASSVNQETQYF. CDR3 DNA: TGTGCCAGCAGCGTTAATCAAGAGACCCAGTACTTC. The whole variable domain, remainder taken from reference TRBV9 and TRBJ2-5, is DSGVTQTPKHLITATGQRVTLRCSPRSGDLSVYWYQQSLDQGLQFLIQYYNGEERAKGNILERFSAQQFPDLHSELNLSSLELGDSALYFCASSVNQETQYFGPGTRLLVL.

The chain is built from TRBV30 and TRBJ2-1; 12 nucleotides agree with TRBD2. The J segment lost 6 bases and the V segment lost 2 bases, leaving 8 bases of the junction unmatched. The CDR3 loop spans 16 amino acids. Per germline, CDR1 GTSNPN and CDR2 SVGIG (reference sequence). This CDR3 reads CAWSPRPSGGANEQFF. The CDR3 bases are TGTGCCTGGAGTCCCCGCCCTAGCGGGGGGGCCAATGAGCAGTTCTTC.

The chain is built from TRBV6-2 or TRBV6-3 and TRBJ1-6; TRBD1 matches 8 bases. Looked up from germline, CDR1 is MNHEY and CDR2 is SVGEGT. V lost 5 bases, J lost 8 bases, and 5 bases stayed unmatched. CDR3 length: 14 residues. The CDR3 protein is CASSIRGLDSPLHF. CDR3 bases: TGTGCCAGCAGTATCAGGGGGCTGGATTCACCCCTCCACTTT.

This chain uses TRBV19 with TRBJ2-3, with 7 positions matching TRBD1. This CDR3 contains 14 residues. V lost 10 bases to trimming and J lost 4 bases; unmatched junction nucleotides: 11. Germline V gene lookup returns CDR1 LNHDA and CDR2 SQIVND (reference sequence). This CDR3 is CATKQQGSADTQYF. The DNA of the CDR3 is TGTGCCACCAAACAACAGGGGAGCGCAGATACGCAGTATTTT.